This TCR beta chain was sequenced in a study of cytomegalovirus exposure and HLA in healthy donors. Study context: As an earlier analysis found, about 190 million T cells yielded about 120 million unique TCR beta sequences. Falling in the Caucasian-associated ancestry cluster were about 83% of under 500 genotyped donors.

The J segment lost 4 bases and the V segment lost 2 bases, leaving 4 bases of the junction unmatched. CDR3 size: 16 residues. The germline CDR1 and CDR2 sequences are SGHNT and YYREEE (reference sequence). Comments on this clone: Its target is not known. This specimen includes other DNA sequences encoding the same CDR3.

Whole-study results and caveats: Altogether, 170 or so TCR beta chains were recorded as cytomegalovirus-associated.

Researchers ran the PCR with 60 Vbeta and 13 Jbeta primers. TCRdb keeps only in-frame clones here, not all; method: immunoSEQ multiplex PCR. The sample contains 150,000 to 200,000 clones, roughly nine tenths of which appear only once. The rearrangement joins TRBV5-4 to TRBJ2-7, with 15 bases lining up with TRBD2. The sequenced sample was PBMCs. This TCR was recovered from a girl less than two years old in good health and CMV-seronegative. The CDR3 reads CASSLGLAGGLYEQYF. CDR3 coding DNA: TGTGCCAGCAGCTTAGGACTAGCGGGGGGGCTGTACGAGCAGTACTTC. Full variable domain (remainder filled in from reference TRBV5-4 and TRBJ2-7): ETGVTQSPTHLIKTRGQQVTLRCSSQSGHNTVSWYQQALGQGPQFIFQYYREEENGRGNFPPRFSGLQFPNYSSELNVNALELDDSALYLCASSLGLAGGLYEQYFGPGTRLTVT.